The rows below give T cell receptor beta chains drawn from one sample of a study of T-cell memory formation after mild COVID-19. TCRdb re-derived calls from the 5' RACE reads in MiXCR, one entry per CDR3 protein. Found here are some 450,000 distinct CDR3 sequences, 15% to 20% of them singletons; the top ten hold roughly 8.4%. The sample consisted of PBMCs or a T cell subset sorted from them (not recorded which). These receptors were obtained from an adult woman who had mild COVID-19 (a few samples of this study predate the infection). Cell type and time point are not known. Both conserved end residues are part of each CDR3. A D gene is named only where the DNA matches it firmly. Only part of the rows carry a size: once, few, many, or a class if the clone is expanded.

TRBV29-1	-	-	TRBJ2-7	TGCAGCGTTGAAGACAGGGGCTCCTACGAGCAGTACTTC	CSVEDRGSYEQYF
TRBV7-9	-	few	TRBJ1-2	TGTGCCAGCAGCTCACCCCCGACCTTTTATGGCTACACCTTC	CASSSPPTFYGYTF
TRBV30	-	few	TRBJ1-3	TGTGCCTGGAGTGAGACATCCACCTCTGGAAACACCATATATTTT	CAWSETSTSGNTIYF
TRBV7-2	TRBD1	few	TRBJ1-1	TGTGCCAGCAGTCGACAGGGTCGGGAAGGTACTTTCTTT	CASSRQGREGTFF
TRBV24-1	-	few	TRBJ2-5	TGTGCCACCAGTCCCCCTTCACAAGAGACCCAGTACTTC	CATSPPSQETQYF
TRBV20-1	-	few	TRBJ2-7	TGCAGTGCTAGCGGAGGCTCCTACGAGCAGTACTTC	CSASGGSYEQYF
TRBV18	-	few	TRBJ2-7	TGTGCCAGCTCACCAATGGGCGGCTACTCCTACGAGCAGTACTTC	CASSPMGGYSYEQYF
TRBV7-6	-	few	TRBJ2-1	TGTGCCAGCAGCCTCGACGCGGGGAGGCCGGGGCAGTTCTTC	CASSLDAGRPGQFF
TRBV12-3/TRBV12-4	-	few	TRBJ2-5	TGTGCCAGCAGTCTAGGGGTACTAGTTGAGACCCAGTACTTC	CASSLGVLVETQYF
TRBV24-1	TRBD1	few	TRBJ2-1	TGTGCCACCAGTCCGAAACCGGGACAGGGGTGGTATGAGCAGTTCTTC	CATSPKPGQGWYEQFF
TRBV6-2/TRBV6-3	TRBD2	few	TRBJ2-7	TGTGCCAGCAGCAAGCCGGGACTAGCGAGATCCTACGAGCAGTACTTC	CASSKPGLARSYEQYF
TRBV19	-	-	TRBJ2-5	TGTGCCAGTAGGCGGGATCATAAGGATTTGGAGACCCAGTACTTC	CASRRDHKDLETQYF
TRBV30	TRBD1	few	TRBJ1-1	TGTGCCTGGTGGGGGGAACAGGGGTTGGACACTGAAGCTTTCTTT	CAWWGEQGLDTEAFF
TRBV20-1	-	-	TRBJ1-2	TGCAGTGCTAGAACTGGGGCAGGAGATAACTATGGCTACACCTTC	CSARTGAGDNYGYTF
TRBV6-2/TRBV6-3	TRBD2	-	TRBJ2-1	TGTGCCAGCAGTTACTTGGGACTAGCGGGAGCGAGGTACAATGAGCAGTTCTTC	CASSYLGLAGARYNEQFF
TRBV4-2	TRBD1	few	TRBJ2-2	TGTGCCAGCAGCCAGGGGGACAGGGCCGGGGAGCTGTTTTTT	CASSQGDRAGELFF
TRBV20-1	-	-	TRBJ2-2	TGCAGTGCTCCCCGAGGCAGTAGGGAGCTGTTTTTT	CSAPRGSRELFF
TRBV25-1	TRBD1	few	TRBJ1-6	TGTGCCAGCAGTGAATATCAGGGGGCGTATAATTCACCCCTCCACTTT	CASSEYQGAYNSPLHF
TRBV5-1	TRBD1	-	TRBJ1-2	TGCGCCAGCAGCGCGTCGGGACAGGGCGACCTCTTCTATGGCTACACCTTC	CASSASGQGDLFYGYTF
TRBV4-2	-	-	TRBJ2-1	TGTGCCAGCAGCCAGGGGGTACGGGATGAGCAGTTCTTC	CASSQGVRDEQFF
TRBV9	-	few	TRBJ2-1	TGTGCCAGCAGCGTAGAGGGAGGGGGGTTCTACAATGAGCAGTTCTTC	CASSVEGGGFYNEQFF
TRBV27	-	-	TRBJ1-5	TGTGCCAGCAGACCGACAGGTGGATGGTATCAGCCCCAGCATTTT	CASRPTGGWYQPQHF
TRBV7-9	-	-	TRBJ1-1	TGTGCCAGCAGCTCCCAGCTCATGAACACTGAAGCTTTCTTT	CASSSQLMNTEAFF
TRBV12-5	-	-	TRBJ2-3	TGTGCTAGTGGTTTGGCACAAACTGGACAGTTCGAAGATACGCAGTATTTT	CASGLAQTGQFEDTQYF
TRBV25-1	TRBD1	few	TRBJ2-5	TGTGCCAGCAGTGAATATCCGGCAGGGGGCCAAAGAGGAGAGACCCAGTACTTC	CASSEYPAGGQRGETQYF
TRBV27	-	few	TRBJ2-7	TGTGCCAGCAGTTCCCGACAGGGAGGGTCCCTGAATTACGAGCAGTACTTC	CASSSRQGGSLNYEQYF
TRBV27	TRBD2	-	TRBJ2-3	TGTGCCAGCAGTTTTCTAGCGGCCACAGATACGCAGTATTTT	CASSFLAATDTQYF
TRBV18	-	few	TRBJ2-3	TGTGCCAGCTCACCAACTCAGCTTAGCACAGATACGCAGTATTTT	CASSPTQLSTDTQYF